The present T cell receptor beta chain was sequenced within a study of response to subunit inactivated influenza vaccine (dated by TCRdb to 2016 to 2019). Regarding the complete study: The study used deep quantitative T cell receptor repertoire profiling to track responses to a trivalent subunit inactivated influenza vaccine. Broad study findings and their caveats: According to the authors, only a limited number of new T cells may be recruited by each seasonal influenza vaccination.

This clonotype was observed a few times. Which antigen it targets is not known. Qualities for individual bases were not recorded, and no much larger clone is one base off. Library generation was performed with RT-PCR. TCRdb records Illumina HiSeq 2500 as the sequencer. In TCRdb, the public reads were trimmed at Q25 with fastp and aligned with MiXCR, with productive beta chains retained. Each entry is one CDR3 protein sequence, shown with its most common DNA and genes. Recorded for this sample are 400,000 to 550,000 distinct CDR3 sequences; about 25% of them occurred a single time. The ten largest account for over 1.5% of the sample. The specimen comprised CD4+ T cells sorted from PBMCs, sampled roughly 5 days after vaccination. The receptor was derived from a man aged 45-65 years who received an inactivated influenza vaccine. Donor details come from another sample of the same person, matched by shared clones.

The CDR3 in this case is CASSRGDSKNEKLFF. The sequenced DNA: TGCGCCAGCAGCCGGGGGGACAGCAAAAATGAAAAACTGTTTTTT. The sequence is built from TRBV5-1 and TRBJ1-4; 7 of the junction bases match TRBD1. The CDR3 contains 15 residues, cysteine and phenylalanine counted. Only the CDR3 DNA stays, 45 bases, in frame from base 1. Looking up the germline V gene yields CDR1 SGHRS and CDR2 YFSETQ. Trimming takes 4 bases off V and 5 bases off J; junction bases not matched to a gene: 8.